This T cell receptor (beta chain) is drawn from a study of blood T cell repertoires in COVID-19. Study as a whole: PBMCs, B-cell-depleted T cells, or T cells were the source of the cDNA or gDNA that made up the material.

In the original workflow: Amplification of reference gene primers was used by the study to estimate nucleated cell counts. Assay used: immunoSEQ multiplex PCR; TCRdb lists only in-frame clones, some missing. From that table come the V and J calls and clone size; the DNA was used to work out D and trimming. Of 300,000 or so clones in the sample, about 85% are singletons; the top ten hold approximately 5%. Recovered status applied to Cohort 3 donors who had two consecutive negative PCRs. It also applied to those with clearance or with symptom resolution. The length of the CDR3 is 15 residues. This clonotype was sampled from a woman aged 25 to 45 who had recovered from COVID-19. The sample consisted of PBMCs or T cells enriched from blood (not recorded which). The chain couples TRBV21-1 to TRBJ1-4; TRBD1 is the table's D call, not checked against the DNA. TRBV21-1 is a pseudogene segment. This CDR3 reads CASSKEDRVDEKLFF. Here the CDR3 DNA reads TGTGCCAGCAGCAAAGAGGACAGGGTTGATGAAAAACTGTTTTTT.